The rows below give T cell receptor beta chains drawn from one sample of a study of T-cell memory formation after mild COVID-19. MiXCR, run by TCRdb on the 5' RACE reads, gives a single entry per CDR3 protein. The sample has approximately 560,000 distinct CDR3 sequences; 17% are singletons. Sample: PBMCs or a T cell subset sorted from them (not recorded which). The receptors derive from an adult woman who had mild COVID-19 (a few samples of this study predate the infection). Cell type and time point are not known. Both conserved end residues are part of each CDR3. Fields, in order: V gene, CDR3 protein.

v_call: TRBV2; cdr3_aa: CASSYRGRGMVGAFF
v_call: TRBV2; cdr3_aa: CASTNRVSETQYF
v_call: TRBV12-3/TRBV12-4; cdr3_aa: CASSLGTGDYTF
v_call: TRBV25-1; cdr3_aa: CASSELSAYEQYF
v_call: TRBV5-6; cdr3_aa: CASSLEGVNYGYTF
v_call: TRBV20-1; cdr3_aa: CSAATGLNTEAFF
v_call: TRBV5-5; cdr3_aa: CASSLAIGGNEQYF
v_call: TRBV18; cdr3_aa: CASSPDSFGDGQPQHF
v_call: TRBV14; cdr3_aa: CASSQHPGGPTDTQYF
v_call: TRBV5-1; cdr3_aa: CASSLGGLATHEQYF
v_call: TRBV24-1; cdr3_aa: CATNVLGPDYEQYF
v_call: TRBV20-1; cdr3_aa: CSARGDRGGSVNIQYF
v_call: TRBV7-9; cdr3_aa: CASSLAPGRRSNEQFF
v_call: TRBV30; cdr3_aa: CAWSLGLSTEAFF
v_call: TRBV30; cdr3_aa: CAWSVIGVRGEQYF
v_call: TRBV20-1; cdr3_aa: CSARGGVETQYF